One sample yielded the 14 T cell receptor beta chains listed below, sequenced in a study of T cell responses to AZD1222 COVID-19 vaccine. Clones were read by immunoSEQ multiplex PCR, and TCRdb kept only the in-frame ones, dropping some. The sample includes 100,000 to 150,000 clones, 90% of them seen just once. This specimen was peripheral blood, taken on day 0 of AZD1222 vaccination. These receptor sequences come from an adult in good health.

V gene TRBV24-1 combines with J gene TRBJ1-1; possible D gene TRBD1, 5 bases. There are 11 residues in the CDR3. Germline CDR1 reads KGHDR; CDR2 reads SFDVKD. V was trimmed by 8 bases and J by 7 bases, leaving 10 bases between them. The CDR3 nucleotides are TGTGCCACCACCCATGACAGTGAAGCTTTCTTT. It translates to CATTHDSEAFF.

The V gene is TRBV5-6, the J gene TRBJ1-1; 8 bases fit TRBD1. V lost 1 base, J lost 1 base, and 9 bases stayed unmatched. CDR1 is SGHDT, CDR2 YYEEEE, per germline. The CDR3 has 17 amino acids. The CDR3 reads CASSLSPGQAPNTEAFF. CDR3 in DNA: TGTGCCAGCAGCTTGTCTCCGGGACAGGCCCCGAACACTGAAGCTTTCTTT.

The rearrangement uses TRBV19 and TRBJ1-1; a possible D gene is TRBD1 (6 bases). There are 16 residues in the CDR3. Trimming pared 3 bases from V and 5 bases from J, leaving 19 bases between. Germline-derived CDR1 and CDR2 are LNHDA and SQIVND (reference sequence). The CDR3 here is CASSIDRRIEETEAFF. The CDR3 DNA sequence: TGTGCCAGTAGTATCGACAGGAGGATAGAGGAGACTGAAGCTTTCTTT.

This clone was seen a single time. The chain uses TRBV27 and TRBJ1-5; maybe TRBD1 (5 bases). CDR3 size: 12 residues. V lost 5 bases and J lost 11, with 13 bases in between. The germline CDR1 and CDR2 sequences are MNHEY and SMNVEV (reference sequence). The CDR3 region is CASSASGGAQHF. DNA of the CDR3: TGTGCCAGCAGTGCATCTGGGGGGGCCCAGCATTTT.

This CDR3 reads CASTSGYGYTF. The DNA of the CDR3 is TGTGCCAGTACGTCAGGGTATGGCTACACCTTC. This chain connects TRBV19 to TRBJ1-2, with a weak D call TRBD1 (5 bases). Germline-derived CDR1 and CDR2 are LNHDA and SQIVND (reference sequence). The V gene lost 7 bases and the J gene lost 5 bases, with 8 bases spanning the gap. CDR3 size: 11 residues.

The gene calls are TRBV11-1 and TRBJ2-7; D is uncertain. Germline CDR1 and CDR2: SGHAT and FQDESV (reference sequence). V was shortened by 3 bases and J by 5 bases, with 11 bases between the two germline ends. The CDR3 is made up of 13 amino acids. The CDR3 reads CASSFMQVHEQYF. Here the CDR3 DNA reads TGTGCCAGCAGCTTTATGCAGGTTCACGAGCAGTACTTC.

The chain is built from TRBV12-3 or TRBV12-4 and TRBJ1-5; D not certain. The CDR3 contains 12 residues. The germline V and J ends were trimmed by 1 base and 7 bases, with 5 bases remaining between them. This CDR3 is CASSLGGQPQHF. The CDR3 DNA reads TGTGCCAGCAGTTTAGGGGGACAGCCCCAGCATTTT.

The chain links TRBV9 to TRBJ2-7, with 10 bases lining up with TRBD1. With 2 bases clipped from V and 7 bases from J, the junction kept 6 bases outside the gene matches. Germline V gene sequence: CDR1 SGDLS, CDR2 YYNGEE. The CDR3 spans 14 residues. The CDR3 sequence: CASSVGTGAHEQYF. Here the CDR3 DNA reads TGTGCCAGCAGCGTCGGGACAGGGGCGCATGAGCAGTACTTC. The full variable domain, completed using reference TRBV9 and TRBJ2-7, is DSGVTQTPKHLITATGQRVTLRCSPRSGDLSVYWYQQSLDQGLQFLIQYYNGEERAKGNILERFSAQQFPDLHSELNLSSLELGDSALYFCASSVGTGAHEQYFGPGTRLTVT.

This clone appeared a few times. The chain combines TRBV2 with TRBJ2-1, with unresolved D. Germline CDR1 reads SNHLY; CDR2 reads FYNNEI. The V end was cut by 8 bases, the J end by 6 bases, with 20 bases between. This CDR3 has 15 amino acids. CDR3 residues: CASADGFGVSNEQFF. CDR3 coding DNA: TGTGCCAGCGCCGACGGATTTGGGGTTAGCAATGAGCAGTTCTTC. Supplemented by reference TRBV2 and TRBJ2-1, the full variable domain reads EPEVTQTPSHQVTQMGQEVILRCVPISNHLYFYWYRQILGQKVEFLVSFYNNEISEKSEIFDDQFSVERPDGSNFTLKIRSTKLEDSAMYFCASADGFGVSNEQFFGPGTRLTVL.

This chain joins TRBV19 and TRBJ2-4; D unclear. The germline CDR1 and CDR2 sequences are LNHDA and SQIVND (reference sequence). This CDR3 contains 16 residues. Trimming cost V 1 base and J 2 bases, with 12 bases left between them. CDR3 residues: CASSIGAAGSKNIQYF. The DNA for the CDR3 is TGTGCCAGTAGTATAGGAGCAGCCGGATCCAAAAACATTCAGTACTTC.

The chain joins TRBV3-1 (or the pseudogene TRBV3-2) to TRBJ1-3; the match to TRBD1 covers 8 bases. The V segment lost 4 bases and the J segment 1 base; nucleotides outside the gene matches: 15. The CDR3 loop spans 19 amino acids. Germline CDR1 and CDR2: LGHDT and YNNKEL (reference sequence). As DNA, the CDR3 is TGTGCCAGCAGCCCGACTGACTTGGACAGGGTGACATCTGGAAACACCATATATTTT. It encodes CASSPTDLDRVTSGNTIYF.

V usage is TRBV12-2 and J usage is TRBJ2-7; the DNA was not used to check the table's D call, TRBD1. TRBV12-2 is an annotated pseudogene. The CDR3 runs to 12 residues. The CDR3 loop reads CASRSQGYEQYF. DNA of the CDR3: TGTGCAAGTCGCTCACAGGGCTACGAGCAGTACTTC.

This clone was observed once. The rearrangement links TRBV7-2 to TRBJ1-5; no clear D. Germline loops: CDR1 SGHTA, CDR2 FQGNSA. Trimming took off 1 base at V and 3 bases at J, with 7 bases between the two ends. The CDR3 is 14 residues long. In DNA, the CDR3 is TGTGCCAGCAGCTTAGAGGATTACAATCAGCCCCAGCATTTT. It is translated as CASSLEDYNQPQHF.

The chain carries TRBV30 and TRBJ1-5, with D possibly being TRBD1 (5 bases). The ends were cut back, 1 base at V and 5 bases at J, with 6 bases in the middle. CDR1 is GTSNPN and CDR2 is SVGIG in the germline V gene (reference sequence). This CDR3 has 12 amino acids. The CDR3 nucleotides read TGTGCCTGGAGTGGGGGGGATCAGCCCCAGCATTTT. It specifies CAWSGGDQPQHF.